Below are 19 T cell receptor beta chains sequenced from a single sample in a study of OX40 agonist ivuxolimab in advanced cancers. The repertoire was sequenced with immunoSEQ multiplex PCR; TCRdb's copy has only in-frame clones and lacks some. This table has about 69,000 clones, roughly nine tenths appearing once. The sequenced sample was CD4+ or CD8+ T cells sorted from blood, obtained in a trial of the OX40 agonist ivuxolimab. Receptors originate from an adult with an advanced solid tumor such as melanoma, head and neck, liver or kidney cancer.

The chain links TRBV5-1 to TRBJ2-1; 10 bases align to TRBD1. Germline CDR1 and CDR2: SGHRS and YFSETQ. The CDR3 consists of 15 residues. The junction had 5 bases not matched to a gene; V was cut back by 4 bases and J by 4 bases. The CDR3 nucleotides are TGCGCCAGCAGCCCACCGGGACAGGGGTACAATGAGCAGTTCTTC. Encoded protein: CASSPPGQGYNEQFF.

This chain links TRBV21-1 with TRBJ2-7; TRBD2, the table's D call, was not compared with the DNA. TRBV21-1 is flagged as a pseudogene. This CDR3 contains 15 residues. The CDR3 reads CASNGAGTSSYEQYF. Here the CDR3 DNA reads TGTGCCAGCAATGGAGCGGGGACCAGCTCCTACGAGCAGTACTTC.

The chain recombines TRBV18 with TRBJ1-1; possibly TRBD1 for D (5 bases). Germline V CDR1 and CDR2: KGHSH, LQKENI. The CDR3 totals 14 residues. Trimming pared 4 bases from V and 1 base from J, leaving 10 bases between. The CDR3, as DNA: TGTGCCAGCTCACATCAACAGGAGAACACTGAAGCTTTCTTT. Translated, it gives CASSHQQENTEAFF.

The V and J genes are TRBV30 and TRBJ2-7; 9 bases are shared with TRBD2. V dropped 1 base and J dropped 2; count of bases not matched to a gene: 6. Germline loops: CDR1 GTSNPN, CDR2 SVGIG (reference sequence). The CDR3 runs 15 residues. The CDR3 DNA reads TGTGCCTGGAGTGGAAAAGGCGGGAGGGCCTACGAGCAGTACTTC. Its translation: CAWSGKGGRAYEQYF.

The rearrangement links TRBV28 to TRBJ1-5; 7 nucleotides agree with TRBD1. CDR1 is MDHEN and CDR2 is SYDVKM in the germline V gene. The CDR3 extends over 13 amino acids. The ends lost 8 bases at V and 6 bases at J; junction bases unmatched: 7. The CDR3 sequence is CASVTGVVQPQHF. Written as DNA, the CDR3 is TGTGCCAGCGTTACAGGGGTCGTTCAGCCCCAGCATTTT.

This sequence joins TRBV11-3 and TRBJ2-1; 8 bases match TRBD1. The CDR3 runs to 18 residues. The V gene end was trimmed by 5 bases and the J gene end by 4 bases; junction bases not matched to a gene: 16. From germline, CDR1 is SGHNT and CDR2 YENEEA. The CDR3, as DNA: TGTGCCAGCAGCCCCGCACCCGCCATAGGACAGGGATACAATGAGCAGTTCTTC. Translation gives CASSPAPAIGQGYNEQFF.

V usage is TRBV7-9 and J usage is TRBJ1-4; D gene uncertain. Germline values: CDR1 SEHNR, CDR2 FQNEAQ (reference sequence). CDR3 size: 13 residues. With 2 bases removed from V and 8 bases from J, the gap between germline ends came to 9 bases. The chain's CDR3 is CASSLLEGEKLFF. CDR3 coding DNA: TGTGCCAGCAGCTTATTGGAGGGCGAAAAACTGTTTTTT.

The chain links TRBV2 to TRBJ2-1, with D possibly TRBD2 on 5 matching bases. V was shortened by 4 bases and J by 5 bases, with 9 bases between the two germline ends. The CDR3 extends over 13 amino acids. From germline, CDR1 is SNHLY and CDR2 FYNNEI. The CDR3 sequence is CASSGYGDNEQFF. DNA of the CDR3: TGTGCCAGCAGTGGCTACGGGGACAATGAGCAGTTCTTC. The variable domain in full, completed from reference TRBV2 and TRBJ2-1, reads EPEVTQTPSHQVTQMGQEVILRCVPISNHLYFYWYRQILGQKVEFLVSFYNNEISEKSEIFDDQFSVERPDGSNFTLKIRSTKLEDSAMYFCASSGYGDNEQFFGPGTRLTVL.

This clone was seen only a few times. CDR3 nucleotides: TGTGCCAGCAGCTTGGACGCTGGACAGGAATACGAGCAGTACTTC. Translated, it gives CASSLDAGQEYEQYF. This chain connects TRBV7-8 to TRBJ2-7; 7 positions agree with TRBD1. The germline V gene has CDR1 SGHVS and CDR2 FQNEAQ. The CDR3 consists of 15 residues. V shed 3 bases and J 4 bases; nucleotides not matched to a gene: 9.

This chain links TRBV6-6 with TRBJ2-7; TRBD1 might be the D (6 bases). V dropped 3 bases and J dropped 3 bases, with 9 bases sitting between them. Germline V gives CDR1 MNHNY, CDR2 SVGAGI (reference sequence). The CDR3 is 13 amino acids. The CDR3 protein is CASSYGQSYEQYF. The CDR3 DNA reads as TGTGCCAGCAGTTATGGACAGAGCTACGAGCAGTACTTC.

The chain joins TRBV5-4 to TRBJ1-1; D possibly corresponds to TRBD1 (5 bases). CDR1 is SGHNT and CDR2 is YYREEE in the germline V gene (reference sequence). CDR3 length: 14 residues. The germline V and J ends were trimmed by 5 bases and 3 bases, with 14 bases remaining between them. The CDR3 protein is CASSEGQVDTEAFF. The CDR3 DNA is TGTGCCAGCAGTGAGGGGCAAGTGGACACTGAAGCTTTCTTT.

The V gene is TRBV19, the J gene TRBJ1-1, with D tentatively TRBD1 (6 bases). Trimming pared 7 bases from V and 0 bases from J, leaving 12 bases between. CDR1 is LNHDA, CDR2 SQIVND, per germline (reference sequence). This CDR3 is 14 amino acids long. CDR3: CASTHRDMNTEAFF. CDR3 in DNA: TGTGCCAGTACTCACAGGGATATGAACACTGAAGCTTTCTTT.

The count of this clone is one. The chain employs TRBV9 and TRBJ1-2; maybe TRBD1 (5 bases). The CDR3 runs 14 residues. Germline CDR1 and CDR2: SGDLS and YYNGEE. Trimming took off 0 bases at V and 2 bases at J, with 8 bases between the two ends. This CDR3 is CASSVGRGNYGYTF. CDR3 DNA: TGTGCCAGCAGCGTAGGAAGGGGCAACTATGGCTACACCTTC.

V and J are TRBV5-1 and TRBJ2-7; 8 nucleotides agree with TRBD1. The CDR3 has 14 residues. Trimming removed 2 bases from V and 7 bases from J; junction bases left unmatched: 8. The germline gives CDR1 SGHRS, CDR2 YFSETQ. CDR3 amino acids: CASSFGQGRGEQYF. The CDR3 bases are TGCGCCAGCAGCTTCGGACAGGGAAGAGGGGAGCAGTACTTC.

The CDR3, as DNA: TGTGCCAGCAGCTTAGAATTGAGCGGGGGGAAACGTGAGCAGTTCTTC. Translating gives CASSLELSGGKREQFF. The rearrangement joins TRBV11-2 to TRBJ2-1; the match to TRBD2 covers 9 bases. V dropped 0 bases and J dropped 9; count of bases not matched to a gene: 9. Germline V gives CDR1 SGHAT, CDR2 FQNNGV. The CDR3 totals 16 residues.

This clone occurred a few times. The J gene is TRBJ1-3, the V gene TRBV19, with D tentatively TRBD1 (6 bases). The CDR3 contains 16 residues. V dropped 7 bases and J dropped 0 bases, with 16 bases sitting between them. From germline, CDR1 is LNHDA and CDR2 SQIVND (reference sequence). CDR3 protein: CASTRWGQNSGNTIYF. CDR3 in DNA: TGTGCCAGTACCCGGTGGGGGCAGAACTCTGGAAACACCATATATTTT.

The chain joins TRBV10-1 to TRBJ1-5, with D hard to call. V gave up 4 bases and J gave up 6 bases, with 4 bases separating them. Germline assignment: CDR1 WNHNN and CDR2 SYGVQD (reference sequence). The CDR3 consists of 11 residues. CDR3 residues: CASSVPQPQHF. CDR3 DNA: TGCGCCAGCAGTGTACCTCAGCCCCAGCATTTT.

This clone has a handful of counts. This chain uses TRBV7-9 with TRBJ1-5; D is unresolved. Germline V gene data show CDR1 as SEHNR and CDR2 as FQNEAQ (reference sequence). The CDR3 is made up of 13 amino acids. Trimming left V 0 bases short and J 6 bases short, with 6 bases between. Here the CDR3 reads CASSLAGGQPQHF. As DNA, the CDR3 is TGTGCCAGCAGCTTAGCGGGAGGTCAGCCCCAGCATTTT.

This rearrangement joins TRBV14 to TRBJ1-2; D ambiguous. V lost 5 bases and J lost 6, with 16 bases in between. The CDR3 is made up of 14 amino acids. Germline CDR1 SGHDN, CDR2 FVKESK. The CDR3 DNA is TGTGCCAGCAGCGCCACTATTCTATTGGATGGCTACACCTTC. This translates into CASSATILLDGYTF.